This T cell receptor (beta chain) emerged from a study of blood T cell repertoires in COVID-19. Study information: Whether acute or convalescent, the COVID-19 samples came from the United States, Italy and Spain.

V gave up 7 bases and J gave up 4 bases, with 7 bases separating them. Germline lookup yields CDR1 MNHEY and CDR2 SVGAGI. This CDR3 has 12 amino acids. Original handling: Amplifying reference gene primers gave estimates of nucleated cell counts. Produced via immunoSEQ multiplex PCR; TCRdb's table is partial and in-frame only. D and trimming were read from the DNA, whereas the V and J calls and clone size are those reported in that table. The table shows over 200,000 clones, with around 90% occurring only once. The clonotype comes from a human donor in a cohort sampled during active COVID-19. Sequenced material: peripheral blood. The chain carries TRBV6-5 and TRBJ2-2; maybe TRBD1 (5 bases). CDR3 nucleotide sequence: TGTGCCAGCACCAGGGCCACCGGGGAGCTGTTTTTT. It codes for CASTRATGELFF.